This TCR beta chain was sequenced during a study of T cells in Graves' hyperthyroidism and ophthalmopathy. Diagnosing involved the use of clinical symptoms, serum thyroxine and TRAb, thyroid ultrasound and orbital computed tomography. What was amplified from RNA transcripts were TCR beta CDR3 regions. A first-round RT-PCR of the TCR CDR3 used the HTBI primer set. TCRdb reprocessed the multiplex PCR reads via MiXCR and lists one record per CDR3 protein. The sample has approximately 490,000 distinct CDR3 sequences; approximately 23% are singletons. Germline CDR1 is SQVTM and CDR2 is ANQGSEA. This CDR3 is built from 13 residues. V was trimmed by 3 bases and J by 1 base, leaving 9 bases between them. Of note for this clonotype: Its target is not known.

Findings and caveats of the study: A 13 V-J model separated ophthalmopathy from stable hyperthyroidism.

The sequenced sample was blood. The chain is built from TRBV29-1 and TRBJ1-1; the D is unclear. The source is a woman in her 70s with Graves' ophthalmopathy. CDR3 coding DNA: TGCAGCGTTGATGAGGCGACGAACACTGAAGCTTTCTTT. It yields the protein CSVDEATNTEAFF. Full variable domain (missing parts from reference TRBV29-1 and TRBJ1-1): SAVISQKPSRDICQRGTSLTIQCQVDSQVTMMFWYRQQPGQSLTLIATANQGSEATYESGFVIDKFPISRPNLTFSTLTVSNMSPEDSSIYLCSVDEATNTEAFFGQGTRLTVV.